This TCR beta chain was retrieved from a study of regulatory T cells in long-lasting Graves disease (dated by TCRdb to about 2021). Regarding the complete study: In the newly diagnosed Graves' disease group, patients had been taking antithyroid drugs for less than 3 months. Patients with persistent Graves' disease were compared with patients with newly diagnosed Graves' disease using TCR sequencing and RNA sequencing of peripheral blood. The study was conducted in China and was registered as a clinical trial. A total of 35 or so samples were covered by TCR sequencing, comprising roughly 13 persistent and around 20 newly diagnosed Graves' disease patients. Study-level results and caveats: Compared with newly diagnosed patients, patients with persistent Graves' disease had lower TCR Shannon entropy and fewer highly expanded clones, which suggests clonal expansion. Preferential use of TRBV28, TRBJ1-2 and TRBJ2-5 was observed in persistent disease, whereas TRBV20-1 and TRBJ2-1 were favored in newly diagnosed disease. Persistent patients shared more public clonotypes among themselves (more than 2,500) than newly diagnosed patients did (approximately 970). Because the primary lesion, thyroid tissue, could not be accessed, the study looked at peripheral blood alone. The authors noted that the small sample size was a limitation that may lower accuracy. Sequencing and analysis were restricted to the TCR beta chain.

The sample's time point, from its label and the paper: newly diagnosed GD, antithyroid drugs for less than 3 months. For both TCR sequencing and RNA sequencing, RNA was extracted from PBMCs in TRIzol. Graves' disease was diagnosed according to American Thyroid Association guidelines. The patients came from an endocrinology department in Xi'an, China. Each patient gave around 9.2 milliliters of peripheral blood, collected in an EDTA anticoagulant tube. Ficoll Paque Plus density gradient separation was used to isolate PBMCs, and no further T cell sorting was performed. An Agilent 2100 Bioanalyzer and agarose gel were used to check RNA quality, and a NanoDrop 2000 was used to measure RNA concentration. This clonotype was observed a few times. What antigen it recognizes has not been identified. There are no base qualities to consult, and no much larger clone falls within one base. Germline trimming amounts to 3 bases on V and 0 bases on J, with 9 as the count of junction bases outside the gene matches. Measured from the cysteine to the phenylalanine, the CDR3 is 17 residues long. Only the CDR3 DNA stays, 51 bases, in frame from base 1. CDR1 is given as SGDLS and CDR2 as YYNGEE, both from the germline V gene.

The library relied on multiplex PCR. Sequenced on an Illumina HiSeq 4000. TCR beta libraries were built with iRepertoire HTBI primers and Arm-PCR amplification of CDR3 regions. PCR products were gel purified before sequencing. The study's own analysis went as follows. Gene usage analysis of CDR3 amino acid clonotypes relied on the 62 TRBV and about 15 TRBJ segments identified across samples. COPE and FqMerger were used to merge the filtered high-quality paired reads into contigs. BLAST was used to align contigs to IMGT TRBV, TRBD and TRBJ reference genes, with CDR3 defined following IMGT. Clonotypes above 0.1% frequency were classified as highly expanded clones. Repertoire diversity was measured by Shannon entropy, and V-J evenness by the Gini coefficient. A clonotype was considered public if more than one individual shared it. TCRdb applied fastp at Q25 and MiXCR to the public reads, then kept only in-frame beta chains. Rows are combined by CDR3 protein, so each entry shows the most common genes and DNA. These V and J calls are TCRdb output, not the study's own analysis. Recorded for this sample are approximately 390,000 distinct CDR3 sequences; 15% to 20% of them occurred a single time. The ten biggest clones cover 20% to 25% of the sample.

The same sample was also used in a study of T cells in Graves' hyperthyroidism and ophthalmopathy. Drawing on the second study: Stable Graves' hyperthyroidism was defined as the absence of progression to ophthalmopathy over 18 months of follow-up. Hyperthyroidism patients were newly diagnosed, with disease duration under 2 months, and aged 18 to 65 years. The study excluded patients with uncontrolled infections, other autoimmune diseases, pregnancy or lactation. Clinical symptoms, serum thyroxine and TRAb, thyroid ultrasound, and orbital computed tomography formed the basis for the diagnoses. A first-round RT-PCR of the TCR CDR3 used the HTBI primer set with the Qiagen OneStep RT-PCR kit. Most expanded thyroid clonotypes (frequency above 0.001) were also found in blood, which suggests that blood repertoires may mirror thyroid immune responses. A model built on a 13 V-J signature distinguished ophthalmopathy from stable hyperthyroidism, reaching around 87% sensitivity and around 82% specificity in cross-validation and 80%/75% in testing. During validation, the model predicted progression to ophthalmopathy a median of approximately 6 months ahead of onset, with around 71% sensitivity and roughly 75% specificity. TCR V-J signatures able to tell the groups apart were searched for in a discovery cohort of 100 patients, of whom over 40 had Graves' ophthalmopathy and around 57 had stable Graves' hyperthyroidism. Whether ophthalmopathy could be predicted prospectively was tested in an independent validation cohort made up of approximately 19 hyperthyroidism patients plus 17 patients who later progressed to ophthalmopathy. The roughly 91 discovery patients were randomly split 7:3 into training and test sets. The study also compared thyroid tissue and blood T-cell repertoires from a handful of Graves' hyperthyroidism patients. Once sampling was done, hyperthyroidism patients were given methimazole at a starting dose of 30 mg daily, whereas ophthalmopathy patients were given high-dose intravenous methylprednisolone. The libraries were constructed in a second round of multiplex PCR and then size-selected and purified. Libraries were sequenced paired-end with 100 bp reads on an Illumina HiSeq2000. Raw data were processed with SOAPnuke, discarding reads with adapters, uncalled bases, mean Phred below 15, or no exact constant-primer or identifier match. High-quality paired reads were merged with COPE v1.2.5, and unique nucleotide sequences were defined as clonotypes. MiTCR v1.1 was used to align the clonotypes against IMGT TRBV, TRBD and TRBJ reference segments. Analysis was restricted to V-J combinations with a frequency above 0.0001, which covered roughly 99% of repertoires. The TCS score was defined as F50 (clonal expansion) divided by E x V (chaos), with BLOSUM62-based TCRdist calculated between CDR3 peptides within each V-J. Welch's t-statistics and random forest reduced fewer than 550 V-J features to fewer than 15, which were used in a naive Bayes classifier (R e1071). No statistical method was used to set the sample size in advance, and investigators knew the group allocation. TCR Vbeta CDR3 sequencing of some 140 peripheral blood samples (43 ophthalmopathy, over 70 hyperthyroidism and roughly 17 progressor patients) is reported in the paper.

Sequencing was performed on peripheral blood mononuclear cells (PBMCs), taken at new diagnosis, from a patient treated with antithyroid drugs. The rearranged chain carries TRBV9 and TRBJ2-1, with TRBD1 matching 7 junction bases. The receptor was isolated from a woman between 18 and 29 years old with Graves disease. Donor details come from another sample of the same person, matched by shared clones. At the DNA level, the sequence is TGTGCCAGCAGCGGGACCCAACAGGGGAGCTCCTACAATGAGCAGTTCTTC. This codes for CASSGTQQGSSYNEQFF. Extended through the reference TRBV9 and TRBJ2-1 proteins, this CDR3 yields the full variable domain: DSGVTQTPKHLITATGQRVTLRCSPRSGDLSVYWYQQSLDQGLQFLIQYYNGEERAKGNILERFSAQQFPDLHSELNLSSLELGDSALYFCASSGTQQGSSYNEQFFGPGTRLTVL.